The 6 T cell receptor beta chains presented below share a single source sample, sequenced in a study of control samples from healthy donors and cancer patients. The assay was immunoSEQ multiplex PCR, and TCRdb's table has in-frame clones only and misses some. Among some 95,000 clones, just under 95% were seen once, and the ten largest hold around 2.8%. Sequencing used blood. The receptors come from a human donor in good health. The donor label of this sample is uncertain.

The V gene is TRBV27, the J gene TRBJ2-2, with 11 bases that match TRBD2. Losses at the gene ends were 4 bases for V and 4 bases for J; bases not matched to a gene: 11. The CDR3 loop spans 18 amino acids. Germline V CDR1 and CDR2: MNHEY, SMNVEV (reference sequence). CDR3 region: CASSSRLAGGSITGELFF. The CDR3 DNA sequence: TGTGCCAGCAGTTCGAGGCTAGCGGGGGGATCGATCACCGGGGAGCTGTTTTTT.

The V call is TRBV5-1, the J call TRBJ2-3; D is uncertain. V was cut by 3 bases and J by 4 bases, with 9 bases left in between. The CDR3 is 13 residues long. The germline V gene encodes CDR1 SGHRS and CDR2 YFSETQ. CDR3 coding DNA: TGCGCCAGCAGCTCCGACGGAGCAGATACGCAGTATTTT. Its protein is CASSSDGADTQYF.

The genes are TRBV5-5 and TRBJ1-2, with D unclear. This CDR3 contains 16 residues. With 4 bases removed from V and 4 bases from J, the gap between germline ends came to 20 bases. The germline gives CDR1 SGHKS, CDR2 YYEKEE (reference sequence). Written as DNA, the CDR3 is TGTGCCAGCAGCGACCGCCAGGACCGGATGCTCTATGGCTACACCTTC. It encodes CASSDRQDRMLYGYTF.

The chain combines TRBV25-1 with TRBJ2-1; perhaps TRBD1 as D (6 bases). The CDR3 sequence is 13 residues long. Trimming removed 6 bases from V and 7 bases from J, with 13 bases in between. Germline assignment: CDR1 MGHDK and CDR2 SYGVNS. The CDR3 spells CASRPGVWNEQFF. As DNA, the CDR3 is TGTGCCAGCAGACCAGGGGTGTGGAATGAGCAGTTCTTC.

The chain recombines TRBV12-5 with TRBJ1-3; perhaps TRBD1 as D (6 bases). V lost 1 base and J 0 bases, leaving 13 bases between the germline ends. The germline gives CDR1 LGHNT, CDR2 FRNRAP. The CDR3 is made up of 17 amino acids. The CDR3 nucleotides read TGTGCTAGTGGTTTGGCAACTCAACAGGGCTCTGGAAACACCATATATTTT. This translates into CASGLATQQGSGNTIYF.

The chain recombines TRBV18 with TRBJ2-5, with TRBD1 matching 7 bases. Trimming cost V 3 bases and J 1 base; bases outside gene matches: 8. There are 16 residues in the CDR3. Per germline, CDR1 KGHSH and CDR2 LQKENI. CDR3 sequence (DNA): TGTGCCAGCTCACCGATGACAGGGCTCTTCCAAGAGACCCAGTACTTC. It encodes CASSPMTGLFQETQYF. Together with reference TRBV18 and TRBJ2-5, the CDR3 gives the full variable domain: NAGVMQNPRHLVRRRGQEARLRCSPMKGHSHVYWYRQLPEEGLKFMVYLQKENIIDESGMPKERFSAEFPKEGPSILRIQQVVRGDSAAYFCASSPMTGLFQETQYFGPGTRLLVL.